Reported below is one T cell receptor beta chain. Assay: immunoSEQ multiplex PCR; the TCRdb copy retains only in-frame clones and omits some. Here the sample spans 23,000 or so clones, 75% to 95% being singletons. The CDR3 length is 18 residues. V lost 4 bases and J 5 bases, leaving 21 bases between the germline ends. Germline V gene data show CDR1 as LGHNA and CDR2 as YNFKEQ. The sample originates from a study of blood T cell repertoires in COVID-19. About the study: Acute and convalescent COVID-19 specimens originated in the United States, Italy and Spain.

The source material was peripheral blood. The receptor comes from a human donor in a cohort sampled during active COVID-19. The rearrangement joins TRBV4-2 to TRBJ1-6; possible D gene TRBD1, 6 bases. The CDR3 loop reads CASSRRTGGTFNNSPLHF. The CDR3 DNA is TGTGCCAGCAGCCGACGCACCGGTGGGACATTCAATAATTCACCCCTCCACTTT.